The clone carrying this T cell receptor beta chain was seen a handful of times. Antigen: not known. The source of the sample is a study of post-analysis software for immune sequencing data. Looking at the study overall: The cohort encompassed relapsing-remitting, secondary progressive and progressive-relapsing multiple sclerosis disease courses.

CDR3 length equals 15 residues. V was pared by 0 bases and J by 4 bases, with 7 bases of the junction left unmatched. The germline V gene encodes CDR1 SGDLS and CDR2 YYNGEE. Study-wide findings and caveats: Clustering by F measure revealed strong co-clustering among samples prepared together in one batch. There was significantly lower normalized Chao1 diversity in multiple sclerosis patients than in controls. Patients carried a few TRBV segments more frequently than controls did, and TRBV5-6, TRBV5-1 and TRBV20-1 were among them.

Unique molecular identifiers tagged the TCR beta cDNA libraries. TCRdb recomputed calls from the PCR reads with MiXCR, one row per CDR3 protein. The sample shows roughly 800,000 distinct CDR3 sequences, 46% of them seen only once. This receptor was obtained from a girl aged 5-17 years with multiple sclerosis. V usage is TRBV9 and J usage is TRBJ2-7, with TRBD1 matching 7 bases. The sample taken for sequencing was blood. The CDR3 coding sequence is TGTGCCAGCAGCGTAGGGACAGGCTTACTGTACGAGCAGTACTTC. The encoded protein is CASSVGTGLLYEQYF. The variable domain in full, completed from reference TRBV9 and TRBJ2-7, reads DSGVTQTPKHLITATGQRVTLRCSPRSGDLSVYWYQQSLDQGLQFLIQYYNGEERAKGNILERFSAQQFPDLHSELNLSSLELGDSALYFCASSVGTGLLYEQYFGPGTRLTVT.